The TCR beta chain described here comes from a study of blood T cell repertoires in COVID-19. For the study at large: There were acute and convalescent COVID-19 samples, and they came from the United States, Italy and Spain.

Seattle-derived patients entered the study during active infection and were followed longitudinally. The length of the CDR3 is 12 residues. Germline CDR1 is SQVTM and CDR2 is ANQGSEA. V was shortened by 4 bases and J by 2 bases, with 8 bases between the two germline ends. In the original analysis: It was from reference gene primer amplification that nucleated cell counts were estimated. TCRdb's copy holds only in-frame clones and misses some; the assay was immunoSEQ multiplex PCR. V and J calls and clone size are copied from that table; D and trimming were computed from the DNA. The table records some 160,000 clones, about 87% of them present only once.

This sequence joins TRBV29-1 and TRBJ1-1, with D perhaps TRBD1 (5 bases). The specimen sequenced was peripheral blood. This clonotype originated in a woman older than 75 with COVID-19, enrolled during active disease. As DNA, the CDR3 is TGCAGCGTTGGCGACAGAAACACTGAAGCTTTCTTT. The encoded protein is CSVGDRNTEAFF.